Listed here is a single TCR beta chain. The antigen is not known. The data were obtained in a study of post-analysis software for immune sequencing data. Overall study: Relapsing-remitting, secondary progressive and progressive-relapsing forms made up the multiple sclerosis disease courses. Findings of the study overall: Significantly decreased normalized Chao1 diversity was recorded for multiple sclerosis patients relative to controls. By F measure, samples from a shared preparation batch strongly co-clustered. Controls had lower frequencies than patients of roughly five TRBV segments, which included TRBV5-6, TRBV5-1 and TRBV20-1.

Looked up from germline, CDR1 is SGDLS and CDR2 is YYNGEE. V shed 0 bases and J shed 7 bases, with 14 bases lying between them. This CDR3 has 15 amino acids. Unique molecular identifiers had been added to the TCR beta cDNA libraries. The T cell input of about 0.85 to 10 million gave roughly 500,000 cDNA molecules. MiXCR was run by TCRdb on the PCR reads, yielding one entry per CDR3 protein. The sample carries a few hundred thousand distinct CDR3 sequences, approximately 38% recorded once. The source material was blood. The genes are TRBV9 and TRBJ2-1; D uncertain. This receptor was taken from a girl under 18 with multiple sclerosis. The CDR3 is CASSVGRSLGNEQFF. The DNA of the CDR3 is TGTGCCAGCAGCGTAGGCAGGTCCTTGGGGAATGAGCAGTTCTTC.